The next 7 T cell receptor beta chains were all read from a single sample in a study of T-cell reconstitution after alpha-beta-depleted transplantation in children. Preparation of the TCRbeta library involved a method that used unique molecular identifiers. TCRdb itself ran the PCR reads through MiXCR, one entry per CDR3 protein. The sample lists some 590,000 distinct CDR3 sequences; about 10% were seen once. The specimen was PBMCs from the stem cell graft donor, collected from the stem cell graft. The receptors here all came from a human donor who donated a stem cell graft to a child with acute myeloid leukemia.

A few counts support this clonotype. This chain uses TRBV25-1 with TRBJ1-1; D unclear. Trimming stripped 6 bases from V and 5 bases from J, with 16 bases between. Germline values: CDR1 MGHDK, CDR2 SYGVNS. CDR3 length equals 14 residues. For the CDR3, the DNA is TGTGCCAGCAGCCCCATGGGAGGGCAGACTGAAGCTTTCTTT. Translated: CASSPMGGQTEAFF.

This clonotype was observed a few times. This chain links TRBV29-1 with TRBJ2-5, with a tentative D call TRBD1 (5 bases). Germline CDR1 reads SQVTM; CDR2 reads ANQGSEA. The CDR3 loop spans 14 amino acids. Trimming removed 0 bases from V and 5 bases from J, with 13 bases in between. CDR3 DNA: TGCAGCGTTGAAGATGCCAGGGTCGGCGAGACCCAGTACTTC. Translated: CSVEDARVGETQYF.

V usage is TRBV28 and J usage is TRBJ2-7; D perhaps matches TRBD2 (5 bases). The V end lost 5 bases, the J end lost 5 bases, and 10 bases lay between the germline ends. CDR1 and CDR2 from the germline V gene are MDHEN and SYDVKM. The CDR3 contains 12 residues. In DNA, the CDR3 is TGTGCCAGCAGTCCGGACGGGGACGAGCAGTACTTC. It is translated as CASSPDGDEQYF.

This clonotype was seen repeatedly, ten times or more. The rearrangement uses TRBV29-1 and TRBJ1-1; 10 bases fit TRBD1. This CDR3 has 16 amino acids. The germline V gene encodes CDR1 SQVTM and CDR2 ANQGSEA. V dropped 7 bases and J dropped 4; count of bases not matched to a gene: 15. The DNA of the CDR3 is TGCAGCGCCGCCGCGCCTGGACAGGGGGTGGGCACTGAAGCTTTCTTT. It is translated as CSAAAPGQGVGTEAFF.

The chain couples TRBV15 to TRBJ1-5, with 10 bases matching TRBD1. The CDR3 is made up of 14 amino acids. The junction had 2 bases not matched to a gene; V was cut back by 8 bases and J by 1 base. Germline lookup yields CDR1 LNHNV and CDR2 YYDKDF (reference sequence). The CDR3 coding sequence is TGTGCCACCCGGACAGGGGGGAGCAATCAGCCCCAGCATTTT. Translating it yields CATRTGGSNQPQHF.

This clonotype was seen more than once but under ten times. This chain connects TRBV6-5 to TRBJ2-3; D call uncertain. The length of the CDR3 is 15 residues. V was pared by 0 bases and J by 3 bases, with 10 bases between. CDR1 and CDR2 (germline): MNHEY, SVGAGI. As DNA, the CDR3 is TGTGCCAGCAGTTACTCCGATCGACTGACAGATACGCAGTATTTT. As protein: CASSYSDRLTDTQYF.

This clonotype occurred a few times. The rearrangement uses TRBV5-1 and TRBJ2-3, with 7 bases identical to TRBD2. Germline trimming cut 2 bases from V and 9 bases from J; bases unmatched to any gene: 9. The CDR3 spans 14 residues. CDR1 and CDR2 (germline): SGHRS, YFSETQ. CDR3 in DNA: TGCGCCAGCAGCTTAGAGGCGGGAGCAGGGACGCAGTATTTT. This encodes CASSLEAGAGTQYF.